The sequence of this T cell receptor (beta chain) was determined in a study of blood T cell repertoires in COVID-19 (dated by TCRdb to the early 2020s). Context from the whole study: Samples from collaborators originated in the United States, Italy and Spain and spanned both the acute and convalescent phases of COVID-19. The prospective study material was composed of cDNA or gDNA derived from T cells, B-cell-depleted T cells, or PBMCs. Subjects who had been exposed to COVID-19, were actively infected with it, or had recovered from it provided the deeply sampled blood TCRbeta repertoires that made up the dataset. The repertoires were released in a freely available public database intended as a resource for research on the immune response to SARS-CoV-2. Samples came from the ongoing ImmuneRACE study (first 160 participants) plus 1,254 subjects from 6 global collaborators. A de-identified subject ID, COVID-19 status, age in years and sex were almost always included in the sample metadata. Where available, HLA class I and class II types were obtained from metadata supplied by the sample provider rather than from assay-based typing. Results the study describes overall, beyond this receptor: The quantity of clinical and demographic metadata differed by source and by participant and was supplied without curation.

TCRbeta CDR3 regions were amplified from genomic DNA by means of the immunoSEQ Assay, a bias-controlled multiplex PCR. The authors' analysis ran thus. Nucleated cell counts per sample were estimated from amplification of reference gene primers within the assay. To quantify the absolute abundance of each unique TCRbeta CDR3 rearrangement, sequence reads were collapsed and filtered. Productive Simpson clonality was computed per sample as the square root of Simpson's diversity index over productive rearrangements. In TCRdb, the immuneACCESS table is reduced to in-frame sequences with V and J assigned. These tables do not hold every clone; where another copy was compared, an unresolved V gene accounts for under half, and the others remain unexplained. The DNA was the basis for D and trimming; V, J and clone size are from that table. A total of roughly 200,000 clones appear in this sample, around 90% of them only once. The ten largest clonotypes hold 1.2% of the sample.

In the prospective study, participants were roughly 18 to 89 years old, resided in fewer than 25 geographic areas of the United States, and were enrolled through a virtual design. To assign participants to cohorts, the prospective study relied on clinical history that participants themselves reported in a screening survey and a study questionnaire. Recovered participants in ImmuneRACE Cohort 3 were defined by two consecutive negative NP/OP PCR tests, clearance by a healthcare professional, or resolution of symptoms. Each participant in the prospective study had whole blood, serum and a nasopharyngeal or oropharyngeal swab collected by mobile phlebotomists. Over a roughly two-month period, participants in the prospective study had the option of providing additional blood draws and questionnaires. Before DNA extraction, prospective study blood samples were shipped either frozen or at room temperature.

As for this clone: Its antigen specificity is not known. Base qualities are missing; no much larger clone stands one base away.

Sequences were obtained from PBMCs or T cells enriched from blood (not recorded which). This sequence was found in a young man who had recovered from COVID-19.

The DNA sequence reads TGCAGTGCTAGTGGGACTAGCGCCTACGAGCAGTACTTC. This sequence encodes CSASGTSAYEQYF. The chain was built from TRBV20-1 and TRBJ2-7; TRBD2 lines up with 10 middle nucleotides. Here V drops 3 bases and J drops 2 bases, and the junction holds 1 base not matched to any gene. The CDR3, from cysteine to phenylalanine, totals 13 residues. Only the CDR3 portion is preserved as DNA: 39 bases, with reading frame beginning at the first base. CDR1 DFQATT and CDR2 SNEGSKA are derived from the germline V gene (reference sequence).